This TCR beta chain was documented in a study of T cells after yellow fever vaccination. At the level of the study: Fractions low in cell number were prepared with SMART-Seq v4 Ultra Low Input.

Study results and limitations: A faster peak, day 5 versus 15, was reached by the weaker secondary response.

Generation of TCR cDNA used 5'RACE template switching (which added a universal primer site and UMIs). TCRdb called the 5' RACE reads again in MiXCR, with one record for every CDR3 protein. The sample records over 200,000 distinct CDR3 sequences, approximately 6.3% being singletons. Germline CDR1 is SGHTA and CDR2 is FQGNSA. Trimming took 4 bases from V and 13 from J, leaving 14 bases between them. The CDR3 is 13 amino acids. This clonotype was detected many times. What it binds is unknown. The receptor was isolated from a man aged 25-45 years who received the YFV17D yellow fever vaccine. The rearrangement uses TRBV7-2 and TRBJ1-6; D perhaps matches TRBD1 (5 bases). Material: CD4+ T cells sorted from PBMCs, obtained on the day of the yellow fever booster vaccination. The CDR3 is CASSSQGVLPLHF. For the CDR3, the DNA is TGTGCCAGCAGCTCCCAGGGAGTGCTTCCCCTCCACTTT.